The clone carrying this T cell receptor (beta chain) was seen repeatedly, ten times or more. The antigen remains unidentified. This entry comes from a study of T cells in Graves' hyperthyroidism and ophthalmopathy. Study background: Staff took peripheral blood when the initial diagnosis was made, before any treatment began.

The TCR beta CDR3 regions underwent amplification using RNA transcripts as the source. Carried out on the TCR CDR3, a first-round RT-PCR used the HTBI primer set. TCRdb analysed the multiplex PCR reads with MiXCR anew, one entry per CDR3 protein. In the table there are 300,000 to 450,000 distinct CDR3 sequences, approximately 14% of which are singletons. Broader study findings: Most clonotypes expanded in the thyroid (above 0.001) were also present in blood.

The hyperthyroidism was newly diagnosed and had lasted under 2 months; the patients were aged 18 to 65. Diagnosis relied on clinical symptoms, serum thyroxine and TRAb, thyroid ultrasound and orbital computed tomography. The source material was blood. The source of this sequence is a woman aged 55 to 70 with Graves' hyperthyroidism.

CDR3 DNA sequence: TGCGCCAGCAACTCAGGCGGGGGGGACACTGAAGCTTTCTTT. This codes for CASNSGGGDTEAFF. The V and J genes are TRBV5-1 and TRBJ1-1, with D possibly TRBD1 on 5 matching bases. The CDR3 consists of 14 residues. The V end lost 6 bases, the J end lost 3 bases, and 15 bases lay between the germline ends. CDR1 and CDR2 from the germline V gene are SGHRS and YFSETQ.